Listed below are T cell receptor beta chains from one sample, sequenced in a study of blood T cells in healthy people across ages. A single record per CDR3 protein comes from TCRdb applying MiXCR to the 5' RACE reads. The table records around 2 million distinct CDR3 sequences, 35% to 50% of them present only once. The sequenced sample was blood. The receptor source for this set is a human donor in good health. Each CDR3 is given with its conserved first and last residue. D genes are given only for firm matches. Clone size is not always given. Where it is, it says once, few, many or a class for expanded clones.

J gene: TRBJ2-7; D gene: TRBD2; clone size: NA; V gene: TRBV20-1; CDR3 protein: CSAPIGLAAHEQYF; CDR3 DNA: TGCAGTGCTCCGATAGGACTAGCGGCCCACGAGCAGTACTTC
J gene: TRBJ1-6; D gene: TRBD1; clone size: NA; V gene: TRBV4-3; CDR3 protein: CASSPRDSSPLHF; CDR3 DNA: TGCGCCAGCAGCCCCCGGGACAGCTCACCCCTCCACTTT
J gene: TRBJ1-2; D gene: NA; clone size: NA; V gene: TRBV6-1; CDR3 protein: CASSEALPPKLTDSGYTF; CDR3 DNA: TGTGCCAGCAGTGAAGCGCTCCCCCCGAAGTTGACAGATTCTGGCTACACCTTC
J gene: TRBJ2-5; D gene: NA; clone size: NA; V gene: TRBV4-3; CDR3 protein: CASSQDRASRKETQYF; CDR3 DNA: TGCGCCAGCAGCCAAGATCGGGCTAGCAGAAAAGAGACCCAGTACTTC
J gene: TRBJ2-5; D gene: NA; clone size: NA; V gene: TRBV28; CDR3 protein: CASSPDGAETQYF; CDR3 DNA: TGTGCCAGCAGTCCCGACGGGGCAGAGACCCAGTACTTC
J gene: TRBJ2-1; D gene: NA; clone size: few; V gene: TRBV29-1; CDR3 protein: CSVCNRVGEQFF; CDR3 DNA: TGCAGCGTCTGTAACAGGGTTGGTGAGCAGTTCTTC
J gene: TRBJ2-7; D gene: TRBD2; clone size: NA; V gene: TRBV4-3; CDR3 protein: CASSQDPIMGRVLLYEQYF; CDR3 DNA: TGCGCCAGCAGCCAAGATCCAATCATGGGGAGGGTACTATTATACGAGCAGTACTTC
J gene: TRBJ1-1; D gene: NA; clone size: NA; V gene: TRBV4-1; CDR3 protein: CASSQDLILNEAFF; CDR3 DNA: TGCGCCAGCAGCCAAGATCTAATCCTAAACGAGGCTTTCTTT
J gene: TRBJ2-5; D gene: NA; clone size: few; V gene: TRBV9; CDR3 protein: CASSVQGQTLYNEQYF; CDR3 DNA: TGTGCCAGCAGCGTACAGGGCCAGACCTTATACAATGAGCAGTACTTC
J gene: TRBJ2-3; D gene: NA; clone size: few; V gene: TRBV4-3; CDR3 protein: CASSQDRVGGKDTQYF; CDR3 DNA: TGCGCCAGCAGCCAAGATCGGGTCGGGGGAAAAGATACGCAGTATTTT
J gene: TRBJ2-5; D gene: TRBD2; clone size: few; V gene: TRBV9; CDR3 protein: CASSVDYGGVETQYF; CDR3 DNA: TGTGCCAGCAGCGTAGATTACGGGGGGGTAGAGACCCAGTACTTC
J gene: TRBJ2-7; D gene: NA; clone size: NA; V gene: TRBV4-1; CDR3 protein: CASSQEQQDEQYF; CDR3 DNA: TGCGCCAGCAGCCAAGAACAACAGGACGAGCAGTACTTC
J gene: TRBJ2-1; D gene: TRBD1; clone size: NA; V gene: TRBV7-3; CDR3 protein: CASSPDRVRNEQFF; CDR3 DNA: TGTGCCAGCAGCCCAGACAGGGTGAGGAATGAGCAGTTCTTC
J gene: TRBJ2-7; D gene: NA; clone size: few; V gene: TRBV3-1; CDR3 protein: CASSQGRGDFYEQYF; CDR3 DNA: TGTGCCAGCAGCCAAGGCAGGGGGGATTTCTACGAGCAGTACTTC
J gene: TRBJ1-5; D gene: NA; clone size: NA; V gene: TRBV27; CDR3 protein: CASSYQGPNQPQHF; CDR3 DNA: TGTGCCAGCAGTTATCAGGGACCGAACCAGCCCCAGCATTTT
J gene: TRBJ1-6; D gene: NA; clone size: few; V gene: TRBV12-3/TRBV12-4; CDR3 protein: CASSGRGGNYNSPRHF; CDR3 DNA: TGTGCCAGCAGTGGACGGGGAGGAAACTATAATTCACCCCGCCACTTT
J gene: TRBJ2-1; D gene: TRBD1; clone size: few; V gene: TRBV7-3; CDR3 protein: CASSLTPGGQYNEQFF; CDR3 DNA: TGTGCCAGCAGCTTAACGCCAGGGGGCCAATACAATGAGCAGTTCTTC
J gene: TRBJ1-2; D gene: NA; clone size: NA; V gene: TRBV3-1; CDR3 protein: CASSQPHYGYTF; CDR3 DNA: TGTGCCAGCAGCCAACCCCACTATGGCTACACCTTC
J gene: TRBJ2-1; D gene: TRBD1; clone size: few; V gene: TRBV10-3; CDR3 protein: CAISVGTGQNEQFF; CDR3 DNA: TGTGCCATCAGTGTTGGGACAGGGCAGAATGAGCAGTTCTTC
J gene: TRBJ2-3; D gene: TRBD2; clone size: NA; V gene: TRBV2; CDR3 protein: CASSDRAGYLTDTQYF; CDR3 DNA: TGTGCCAGCAGTGATCGAGCGGGGTACCTCACAGATACGCAGTATTTT
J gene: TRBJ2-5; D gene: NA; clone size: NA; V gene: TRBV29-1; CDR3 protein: CSAWEETQYF; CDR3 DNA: TGCAGCGCCTGGGAAGAGACCCAGTACTTC
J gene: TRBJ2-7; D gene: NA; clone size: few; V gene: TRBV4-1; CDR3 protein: CASSPRDTGSYEQYF; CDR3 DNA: TGCGCCAGCAGCCCGAGGGACACTGGCTCCTACGAGCAGTACTTC
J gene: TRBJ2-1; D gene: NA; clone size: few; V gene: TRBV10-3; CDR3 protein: CAITEGPPSYNEQFF; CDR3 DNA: TGTGCCATCACAGAGGGGCCCCCATCCTACAATGAGCAGTTCTTC
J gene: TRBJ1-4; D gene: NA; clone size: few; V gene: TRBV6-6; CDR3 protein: CASSPTDRSNEKLFF; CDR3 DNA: TGTGCCAGCAGCCCCACAGACAGGAGTAATGAAAAACTGTTTTTT
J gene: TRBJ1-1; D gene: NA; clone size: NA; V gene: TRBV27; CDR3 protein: CASSLFPGTAFF; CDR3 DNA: TGTGCCAGCAGTTTATTCCCGGGGACGGCTTTCTTT
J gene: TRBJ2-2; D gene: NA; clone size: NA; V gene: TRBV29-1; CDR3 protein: CSADTLGGELFF; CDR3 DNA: TGCAGCGCCGACACTCTTGGCGGGGAGCTGTTTTTT
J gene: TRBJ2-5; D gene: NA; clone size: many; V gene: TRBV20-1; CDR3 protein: CSAVEWIQETQYF; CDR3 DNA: TGCAGTGCCGTCGAGTGGATCCAAGAGACCCAGTACTTC
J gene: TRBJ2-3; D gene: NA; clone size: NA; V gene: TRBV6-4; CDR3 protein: CASSDGGLSTDTQYF; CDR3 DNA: TGTGCCAGCAGTGACGGGGGCCTAAGCACAGATACGCAGTATTTT
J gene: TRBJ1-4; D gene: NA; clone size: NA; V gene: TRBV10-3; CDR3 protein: CAISESQGNEKLFF; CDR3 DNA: TGTGCCATCAGTGAATCCCAGGGAAATGAAAAACTGTTTTTT
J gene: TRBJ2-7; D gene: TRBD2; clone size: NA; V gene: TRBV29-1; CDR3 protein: CSVVGTRSAEQYF; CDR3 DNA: TGCAGCGTTGTGGGGACTAGGTCTGCCGAGCAGTACTTC
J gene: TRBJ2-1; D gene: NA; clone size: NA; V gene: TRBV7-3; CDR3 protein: CASMRGPNYNEQFF; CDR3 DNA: TGTGCCAGCATGCGAGGGCCGAACTACAATGAGCAGTTCTTC